This T cell receptor (beta chain) was identified in a study of human T cells and chemical hapten exposure. Across the study: A mostly female patient group had alopecia areata, totalis or universalis.

TCRdb itself ran the RACE reads through MiXCR, one entry per CDR3 protein. Here the sample spans roughly 89,000 distinct CDR3 sequences, roughly 10% being singletons. This sample's time point: patch test 3, about 24 weeks after DPC sensitization. The treatment here: therapeutic diphenylcyclopropenone sensitization with weekly scalp DPC. The germline gives CDR1 SGHAT, CDR2 FQNNGV. This CDR3 comprises 16 residues. Trimming cost V 1 base and J 4 bases, with 15 bases left between them. In this sample, this clonotype turned up many times. This TCR was sampled from a woman between 25 and 40 years old with alopecia areata. Some clones in this sample may be carry-over from other donors' samples. The source was whole blood, collected in connection with sensitization to the hapten diphenylcyclopropenone (DPC). This chain connects TRBV11-2 to TRBJ2-3; D not resolved. CDR3 protein: CASSLVGSLGPDTQYF. The CDR3 DNA reads as TGTGCCAGCAGCTTAGTCGGCAGCTTAGGGCCAGATACGCAGTATTTT.